Below are 22 T cell receptor beta chains sequenced from a single sample in a study of regulatory T cells in long-lasting Graves disease. Time point of the sample: newly diagnosed GD, antithyroid drugs for less than 3 months. After RNA was extracted from PBMCs, the TCR library was made from it. Construction of the TCR beta libraries employed iRepertoire HTBI primers in conjunction with Arm-PCR of CDR3 regions. From the multiplex PCR reads, TCRdb called clonotypes with MiXCR, one entry per CDR3 protein. The data contain 380,000 or so distinct CDR3 sequences, 15% to 20% of them singletons. These same data were also listed under a study on T cells in Graves' hyperthyroidism and ophthalmopathy.

The specimen comprised peripheral blood mononuclear cells (PBMCs), sampled at new diagnosis, from a patient treated with antithyroid drugs. These receptors were taken from a woman younger than 30 with Graves disease.

This clonotype was found many times. This chain links TRBV28 with TRBJ2-7; the match to TRBD2 covers 7 bases. V lost 8 bases to trimming and J lost 0 bases; unmatched junction nucleotides: 7. The germline CDR1 and CDR2 sequences are MDHEN and SYDVKM. The CDR3 is 14 amino acids. In DNA, the CDR3 is TGTGCCAGCGTTCAGCGGGGAAGCTCCTACGAGCAGTACTTC. It translates to CASVQRGSSYEQYF.

With regard to this clonotype: A read error may account for a junction end that differs from germline. The chain carries TRBV9 and TRBJ2-3, with D possibly TRBD2 on 5 matching bases. CDR1 and CDR2 (germline): SGDLS, YYNGEE. This CDR3 is built from 16 residues. CDR3 bases: TGTGCCAGCAGCTCCCGGACTGGAATTAACACAGATACGCAGTGTTTT. Translating gives CASSSRTGINTDTQCF.

This clonotype was recorded at least ten times. The CDR3 region has the DNA TGCAGTGCTAGACAGGGGGAATCCGGCCATCAGCCCCAGCATTTT. It is translated as CSARQGESGHQPQHF. The rearrangement joins TRBV20-1 to TRBJ1-5; 7 bases fit TRBD1. The CDR3 loop spans 15 amino acids. In germline, CDR1 is DFQATT, CDR2 SNEGSKA (reference sequence). The ends lost 2 bases at V and 5 bases at J; junction bases unmatched: 9.

This clonotype occurred many times. The chain recombines TRBV7-9 with TRBJ1-5; D remains unclear. Trimming took 1 base from V and 3 from J, leaving 7 bases between them. Germline values: CDR1 SEHNR, CDR2 FQNEAQ (reference sequence). CDR3 length equals 14 residues. CDR3: CASSLGVDNQPQHF. CDR3 sequence (DNA): TGTGCCAGCAGCTTAGGAGTGGACAATCAGCCCCAGCATTTT.

The V and J genes are TRBV19 and TRBJ2-7; D is tentatively TRBD1 or TRBD2 (6 bases each). The CDR3 runs to 15 residues. The V end was cut by 7 bases, the J end by 8 bases, with 24 bases between. Germline CDR1 reads LNHDA; CDR2 reads SQIVND (reference sequence). The CDR3 coding sequence is TGTGCCAGTATCGGGTTAGGAGGGGGATCTACGAAGCAGTACTTC. The encoded protein is CASIGLGGGSTKQYF. The complete variable domain, with remaining parts taken from reference TRBV19 and TRBJ2-7, reads DGGITQSPKYLFRKEGQNVTLSCEQNLNHDAMYWYRQDPGQGLRLIYYSQIVNDFQKGDIAEGYSVSREKKESFPLTVTSAQKNPTAFYLCASIGLGGGSTKQYFGPGTRLTVT.

This clonotype was counted only a few times. Here the CDR3 DNA reads TGCGCCAGCAGCCGCTGGGACAGAGTCTGGGAAATTTCACCCCTCCACTTT. It codes for CASSRWDRVWEISPLHF. The chain combines TRBV4-1 with TRBJ1-6, with 7 bases matching TRBD1. Germline V gives CDR1 MGHRA, CDR2 YSYEKL. This CDR3 region has 17 residues. The V gene end was trimmed by 4 bases and the J gene end by 9 bases; junction bases not matched to a gene: 15.

This chain joins TRBV7-9 and TRBJ1-3, with D possibly TRBD1 on 6 matching bases. This CDR3 is 15 amino acids long. Germline V CDR1 and CDR2: SEHNR, FQNEAQ (reference sequence). V gave up 5 bases and J gave up 3 bases, with 14 bases separating them. CDR3 in amino acids: CASSADRGLGNTIYF. The CDR3, as DNA: TGTGCCAGCAGCGCAGACCGGGGGCTTGGAAACACCATATATTTT.

The chain combines TRBV7-9 with TRBJ2-5; D remains ambiguous. Deletions cut 0 bases from V and 1 base from J, with 6 bases between. Germline CDR1 is SEHNR and CDR2 is FQNEAQ (reference sequence). The CDR3 is made up of 14 amino acids. The CDR3 region is CASSLAATQETQYF. The CDR3 DNA is TGTGCCAGCAGCTTAGCGGCAACCCAAGAGACCCAGTACTTC.

This clonotype was detected a few times. The chain couples TRBV7-2 to TRBJ2-1; TRBD1 matches at 7 bases. The length of the CDR3 is 17 residues. V was pared by 4 bases and J by 8 bases, with 17 bases of the junction left unmatched. The germline V gene encodes CDR1 SGHTA and CDR2 FQGNSA. As DNA, the CDR3 is TGTGCCAGCAGCTACAGACAGGGTCGTTCATTTATTTATGAGCAGTTCTTC. It is translated as CASSYRQGRSFIYEQFF. Full variable domain (remainder filled in from reference TRBV7-2 and TRBJ2-1): GAGVSQSPSNKVTEKGKDVELRCDPISGHTALYWYRQSLGQGLEFLIYFQGNSAPDKSGLPSDRFSAERTGGSVSTLTIQRTQQEDSAVYLCASSYRQGRSFIYEQFFGPGTRLTVL.

The V call is TRBV7-2, the J call TRBJ1-2; a possible D gene is TRBD1 (6 bases). Trimming took off 2 bases at V and 2 bases at J, with 9 bases between the two ends. This CDR3 comprises 14 residues. Germline CDR1 SGHTA, CDR2 FQGNSA. The CDR3 spells CASSLPGTNYGYTF. As DNA, the CDR3 is TGTGCCAGCAGCTTACCCGGGACAAACTATGGCTACACCTTC.

This CDR3 reads CATSLLGENEQFF. The CDR3 nucleotides read TGTGCCACCAGCCTACTAGGAGAGAATGAGCAGTTCTTC. The V gene is TRBV24-1, the J gene TRBJ2-1; a weak D match, TRBD2 (5 bases). Germline CDR1 KGHDR, CDR2 SFDVKD. This CDR3 comprises 13 residues. Trimming took 7 bases from V and 7 from J, leaving 13 bases between them.

This rearrangement joins TRBV9 to TRBJ2-4; D is ambiguous. Looked up from germline, CDR1 is SGDLS and CDR2 is YYNGEE. The CDR3 loop spans 9 amino acids. Between the trimmed V and J ends, which lost 10 bases and 8 bases, there was a span of 7 bases. CDR3 DNA sequence: TGTGCCCCTAAAGACATTCAGTACTTC. Translated: CAPKDIQYF.

This rearrangement joins TRBV12-3 or TRBV12-4 to TRBJ2-1; TRBD2 matches 14 bases. This CDR3 has 16 amino acids. Trimming cost V 5 bases and J 9 bases; bases outside gene matches: 9. The CDR3 nucleotides read TGTGCCAGCAGTGGCCCGGGACTAGCGGGAGTAGGTGAGCAGTTCTTC. Its translation is CASSGPGLAGVGEQFF.

Ten or more counts support this clonotype. The chain joins TRBV30 to TRBJ2-7; D is undetermined. The CDR3 extends over 15 amino acids. CDR1 and CDR2 (germline): GTSNPN, SVGIG (reference sequence). V lost 0 bases, J lost 0 bases, and 12 bases lay in between. The CDR3 loop reads CAWSVGTTTSYEQYF. The CDR3 coding sequence is TGTGCCTGGAGTGTGGGCACTACAACCTCCTACGAGCAGTACTTC.

In its sample, this clonotype was seen many times. V is TRBV28 and J is TRBJ1-2; possible D gene TRBD1, 5 bases. The CDR3 is made up of 15 amino acids. Trimming removed 5 bases from V and 6 bases from J, with 19 bases in between. The germline V gene encodes CDR1 MDHEN and CDR2 SYDVKM. The CDR3 DNA is TGTGCCAGCAGTGCCTTAGCGGGGCTTGTGAATGGCTACACCTTC. It is translated as CASSALAGLVNGYTF.

There are many counts of this clonotype. The chain recombines TRBV11-2 with TRBJ2-5, with D possibly being TRBD2 (5 bases). V lost 5 bases, J lost 3 bases, and 16 bases lay in between. The CDR3 runs to 15 residues. Germline V lookup: CDR1 SGHAT, CDR2 FQNNGV. The CDR3 nucleotides are TGTGCCAGCAGCCTTATGGGCGGGTGGGAAGAGACCCAGTACTTC. Translated: CASSLMGGWEETQYF.

This clonotype was seen repeatedly, ten times or more. The chain uses TRBV20-1 and TRBJ2-7; D tentatively reads TRBD1 or TRBD2 (5 bases each). CDR1 DFQATT and CDR2 SNEGSKA come from the germline V gene (reference sequence). Between the trimmed V and J ends, which lost 6 bases and 3 bases, there was a span of 18 bases. The CDR3 consists of 14 residues. The CDR3 DNA reads TGCAGTGCCCACACCGGTGGGGGTTACTACGAGCAGTACTTC. It is translated as CSAHTGGGYYEQYF.

The table lists this clonotype with a few counts. V gene TRBV27 combines with J gene TRBJ2-2, with TRBD1 as a possible D gene (5 bases). The V end lost 5 bases, the J end lost 7 bases, and 5 bases lay between the germline ends. Germline CDR1 reads MNHEY; CDR2 reads SMNVEV (reference sequence). This CDR3 has 11 residues. The chain's CDR3 is CASSTGGELFF. The CDR3 bases are TGTGCCAGCAGTACAGGCGGGGAGCTGTTTTTT.

This clonotype was counted at least ten times. V usage is TRBV12-3 or TRBV12-4 and J usage is TRBJ2-3; D remains ambiguous. CDR3 length equals 16 residues. V lost 1 base, J lost 4 bases, and 15 bases lay in between. CDR3 loop: CASSLGVKGVADTQYF. The CDR3, as DNA: TGTGCCAGCAGTTTAGGGGTCAAGGGTGTCGCAGATACGCAGTATTTT.

This clonotype was counted ten times or more. The chain is built from TRBV27 and TRBJ2-7, with D possibly being TRBD2 (5 bases). The CDR3 is 16 residues long. Germline loops: CDR1 MNHEY, CDR2 SMNVEV (reference sequence). The V gene lost 5 bases and the J gene lost 3 bases, with 20 bases spanning the gap. The CDR3 loop is CASSPGEGSIGYEQYF. The CDR3 nucleotides are TGTGCCAGCAGTCCCGGCGAGGGTTCGATAGGCTACGAGCAGTACTTC.

V is TRBV3-1 and J is TRBJ2-3, with TRBD2 matching 13 bases. Trimming cost V 0 bases and J 0 bases; bases outside gene matches: 9. CDR3 length: 20 amino acids. Germline-derived CDR1 and CDR2 are LGHDT and YNNKEL (reference sequence). The CDR3 reads CASSQELRGLAGPSTDTQYF. The CDR3 DNA is TGTGCCAGCAGCCAAGAGCTCCGGGGACTAGCGGGACCAAGCACAGATACGCAGTATTTT.

This clonotype came up many times. V gene TRBV28 combines with J gene TRBJ2-1; D unclear. Germline-derived CDR1 and CDR2 are MDHEN and SYDVKM. The CDR3 extends over 15 amino acids. V was trimmed by 6 bases and J by 0 bases, leaving 12 bases between them. The CDR3 sequence: CASSPFTSSYNEQFF. DNA for the CDR3: TGTGCCAGCAGCCCTTTTACCAGCTCCTACAATGAGCAGTTCTTC.